The present T cell receptor (beta chain) was sequenced within a study of shared clonotypes between healthy human individuals. This clone was found a few times. Its matching antigen is unknown. Findings and limits, study-wide: What naive subsets generally showed was a larger estimated richness than memory subsets showed.

Repertoires were generated with immunoSEQ multiplex PCR, while TCRdb's copy carries only in-frame clones and drops some. The data contain over 850,000 clones, around 78% of them singletons. The sequencing input was memory CD4+ T cells from PBMCs. The subset is: CD45RA-negative fraction. The origin of this receptor is a man younger than 35 in good health. Some clones in this sample may be carry-over from other donors' samples.

The CDR3 nucleotides read TGTGCCACCGCAATCGGGGCGGACAATGAGCAGTTCTTC. It translates to CATAIGADNEQFF. This chain connects TRBV7-8 to TRBJ2-1; D tentatively fits TRBD1 or TRBD2 (5 bases each). V was trimmed by 10 bases and J by 5 bases, leaving 15 bases between them. CDR1 is SGHVS, CDR2 FQNEAQ, per germline. CDR3 length: 13 amino acids. Supplemented by reference TRBV7-8 and TRBJ2-1, the full variable domain reads GAGVSQSPRYKVAKRGQDVALRCDPISGHVSLFWYQQALGQGPEFLTYFQNEAQLDKSGLPSDRFFAERPEGSVSTLKIQRTQQEDSAVYLCATAIGADNEQFFGPGTRLTVL.